The TCR beta chain described here comes from a study of blood T cell repertoires in COVID-19. Study-wide background: The origin of the acute and convalescent COVID-19 samples was the United States, Italy and Spain.

TCRdb's table, derived via immunoSEQ multiplex PCR, lists solely in-frame clones and lacks some. The sample comprises 200,000 to 250,000 clones, 80% of which are singletons, and more than 7% rests with the top ten. CDR3 length: 15 residues. Germline CDR1 reads SGHVS; CDR2 reads FNYEAQ. The ends lost 5 bases at V and 1 base at J; junction bases unmatched: 3. The chain is built from TRBV7-6 and TRBJ1-3; TRBD1 matches at 9 bases. The specimen sequenced was peripheral blood. This TCR was sampled from a woman between 70 and 85 years old with acute or convalescent COVID-19. CDR3 sequence: CASSTGQGSGNTIYF. The CDR3 nucleotides are TGTGCCAGCAGCACCGGACAGGGGTCTGGAAACACCATATATTTT.